The clone carrying this T cell receptor (beta chain) appeared many times. These data originate in a study of spatial heterogeneity in lung cancer. Time point reported: blood at routine non-recurrence follow-up after resection. V lost 4 bases, J lost 2 bases, and 9 bases lay in between. The CDR3 has 13 amino acids. Germline CDR1 DFQATT, CDR2 SNEGSKA (reference sequence). A single record per CDR3 protein comes from TCRdb applying MiXCR to the 5' RACE reads. The sample records roughly 29,000 distinct CDR3 sequences, about 5.3% being singletons. The chain employs TRBV20-1 and TRBJ2-4; D not certain. The receptor was isolated from a female donor with early-stage non-small cell lung cancer. Specimen: PBMCs, collected at follow-up. The CDR3 loop is CSAKVLSKNIQYF. The CDR3 DNA follows: TGCAGTGCTAAAGTCCTCTCCAAAAACATTCAGTACTTC.